This paragraph reports one TCR beta chain. The data are from a study of CD8+ T cells in alopecia areata. Study at large: Patients in the treated group were given tofacitinib by mouth, 5 to 10 mg twice a day.

Treatment indicated: oral pan-JAK inhibitor, 5-10 mg twice daily. Peripheral blood samples and lesional scalp punch biopsies were obtained from alopecia areata patients. Germline V CDR1 and CDR2: SGHTA, FQGTGA. CDR3 length: 15 residues. With 5 bases clipped from V and 4 bases from J, the junction kept 10 bases outside the gene matches. Extraction of RNA preceded its reverse transcription into cDNA, which served as the sequencing template. Libraries were prepared by immunoSEQ multiplex PCR; TCRdb keeps only in-frame clonotypes and omits some of them. The table records about 220,000 clones, around three fifths of them present only once.

The clonotype comes from a human donor with alopecia areata. The chain has TRBV7-3 and TRBJ2-7; TRBD1 matches at 8 bases. The source was CD4+ T cells sorted from blood, collected at week 4, from a patient treated with tofacitinib. The CDR3 bases are TGTGCCAGCAGCCCGCCCGACAGGGGTCAGTACGAGCAGTACTTC. Its protein product is CASSPPDRGQYEQYF.